The 5 T cell receptor beta chains below all came from one sample that was sequenced in a study of T cells in Graves' hyperthyroidism and ophthalmopathy (dated by TCRdb to between 2019 and 2020). Libraries were prepared through multiplex PCR. Sequencing was performed on an Illumina HiSeq 2000. Amplification of TCR beta CDR3 regions was carried out from RNA transcripts. The TCR CDR3 was subjected to a first round of RT-PCR using the HTBI primer set and the Qiagen OneStep RT-PCR kit. TCRdb redid the processing of the public reads, applying fastp at Q25 and MiXCR, and retained in-frame beta chains. Rows with one shared CDR3 protein collapse into an entry with the most common genes and DNA. The sample includes some 490,000 distinct CDR3 sequences, with around 16% observed a single time. The top ten hold around 32% of the sample. Sequencing was performed on blood. The receptors here all came from a woman in her twenties or thirties with Graves' ophthalmopathy.

This clonotype was observed at least ten times. The V gene is TRBV6-2 or TRBV6-3, the J gene TRBJ1-2; D is uncertain. Trimming took 0 bases from V and 7 from J, leaving 9 bases between them. Germline CDR1 reads MNHEY; CDR2 reads SVGEGT. The CDR3 is 13 residues long. The DNA of the CDR3 is TGTGCCAGCAGTTACTCCCCGTCGCTTGGCTACACCTTC. Encoded protein: CASSYSPSLGYTF.

The V and J genes are TRBV20-1 and TRBJ2-2; 9 nucleotides match TRBD2. V trimming: 3 bases; J trimming: 4 bases; junction bases outside the gene matches: 6. CDR1 and CDR2 (germline): DFQATT, SNEGSKA (reference sequence). The CDR3 sequence is 15 residues long. The CDR3, as DNA: TGCAGTGCTAGCGGCGGGAGGGCCTTCACCGGGGAGCTGTTTTTT. It is translated as CSASGGRAFTGELFF.

This clonotype was observed many times. V gene TRBV29-1 combines with J gene TRBJ2-7; 7 bases agree with TRBD1. Looked up from germline, CDR1 is SQVTM and CDR2 is ANQGSEA. V lost 6 bases, J lost 3 bases, and 5 bases stayed unmatched. This CDR3 comprises 12 residues. CDR3 residues: CSVRDSYYEQYF. The CDR3 DNA follows: TGCAGCGTCCGGGACAGCTACTACGAGCAGTACTTC.

This clonotype appeared a single time. The rearrangement joins TRBV12-3 or TRBV12-4 to TRBJ2-1; TRBD2 agrees at 13 bases. The junction had 5 bases not matched to a gene; V was cut back by 6 bases and J by 6 bases. The CDR3 has 15 residues. CDR3 in DNA: TGTGCCAGCAGCTCGACTAGCGGGAGGTTCAATGAGCAGTTCTTC. It encodes CASSSTSGRFNEQFF.

This clonotype was recorded a few times. The chain joins TRBV7-9 to TRBJ2-1; maybe TRBD2 (7 bases). The CDR3 consists of 17 residues. Trimming removed 0 bases from V and 4 bases from J, with 16 bases in between. Looked up from germline, CDR1 is SEHNR and CDR2 is FQNEAQ (reference sequence). The CDR3 nucleotides are TGTGCCAGCAGCTTAGCGACCGGGGGGCGCGGGTACAATGAGCAGTTCTTC. Its translation: CASSLATGGRGYNEQFF.